This TCR beta chain originates from a study of identical twins. TCRdb re-derived calls from the 5' RACE reads in MiXCR, one entry per CDR3 protein. The table records approximately 1.8 million distinct CDR3 sequences, around 33% of them present only once. Germline V gene data show CDR1 as SGHRS and CDR2 as YFSETQ. There are 15 residues in the CDR3. The V gene lost 5 bases and the J gene lost 0 bases, with 15 bases spanning the gap. Source material: cord blood. The sequence was collected from a newborn girl in good health. This chain uses TRBV5-1 with TRBJ2-7; a weak D match, TRBD1 (6 bases). In DNA, the CDR3 is TGCGCCAGCAGTATTGGAACAGGGAGCTCCTACGAGCAGTACTTC. It translates to CASSIGTGSSYEQYF.